This T cell receptor (beta chain) comes out of a study of monozygotic twins with cystic fibrosis. General study points: Low clonality (median 0.0095) suggested a mostly naive repertoire. V usage most resembled the co-twin in 13 of 16 pairs. Monozygotic CF twin pairs shared significantly more nucleotide-identical clonotypes than unrelated CF individuals did.

TCRdb's table, derived via immunoSEQ multiplex PCR, lists solely in-frame clones and lacks some. The table has some 33,000 clones, around nine tenths seen once; the top ten hold 0.19%. This clone was detected only a few times. The target antigen is unknown. The length of the CDR3 is 13 residues. Trimming stripped 2 bases from V and 5 bases from J, with 7 bases between. CDR1 is MRHNA and CDR2 is SNTAGT in the germline V gene. This clonotype was obtained from a boy aged 2 to 10 with cystic fibrosis. The genes are TRBV6-4 and TRBJ2-1, with a weak D call TRBD1 (6 bases). Sequencing used blood. The CDR3 nucleotides are TGTGCCAGCAGTGACCGGGACAACAATGAGCAGTTCTTC. Its protein product is CASSDRDNNEQFF.